The 19 T cell receptor beta chains reported below all come from one sample, sequenced in a study of shared clonotypes between healthy human individuals. Some clones are missing from TCRdb's copy, which holds only in-frame ones; the method was immunoSEQ multiplex PCR. The repertoire consists of about 470,000 clones, with around 79% occurring once and the leading ten covering 13%. Sequenced input: PBMCs. These receptors were taken from a woman in her thirties or forties in good health. Some clones in this sample may be carry-over from other donors' samples.

The rearrangement uses TRBV28 and TRBJ2-4; D is unclear. The CDR3 has 15 residues. V dropped 4 bases and J dropped 5 bases, with 15 bases sitting between them. Germline lookup yields CDR1 MDHEN and CDR2 SYDVKM. For the CDR3, the DNA is TGTGCCAGCAGTTCACCTTCGACTGGAGAAAACATTCAGTACTTC. Translated: CASSSPSTGENIQYF. Based on the CDR3 plus reference TRBV28 and TRBJ2-4, the full variable domain is DVKVTQSSRYLVKRTGEKVFLECVQDMDHENMFWYRQDPGLGLRLIYFSYDVKMKEKGDIPEGYSVSREKKERFSLILESASTNQTSMYLCASSSPSTGENIQYFGAGTRLSVL.

V gene TRBV29-1 combines with J gene TRBJ2-3, with a possible D match to TRBD2 (5 bases). This CDR3 is 13 amino acids long. Germline V gene lookup returns CDR1 SQVTM and CDR2 ANQGSEA. V gave up 8 bases and J gave up 1 base, with 13 bases separating them. The CDR3 region has the DNA TGCAGCCTAGAGGCGAGGGGCACAGATACGCAGTATTTT. Amino acid sequence: CSLEARGTDTQYF.

This chain uses TRBV5-1 with TRBJ2-7; D perhaps matches TRBD1 (5 bases). The ends were cut back, 2 bases at V and 1 base at J, with 7 bases in the middle. CDR3 length: 13 amino acids. Germline V gene lookup returns CDR1 SGHRS and CDR2 YFSETQ. The chain's CDR3 is CASSFRESYEQYF. The CDR3 coding sequence is TGCGCCAGCAGCTTCAGGGAATCCTACGAGCAGTACTTC.

V usage is TRBV13 and J usage is TRBJ2-5, with TRBD1 as a possible D gene (5 bases). V was shortened by 5 bases and J by 5 bases, with 18 bases between the two germline ends. The CDR3 runs 15 residues. Germline V gene lookup returns CDR1 PRHDT and CDR2 FYEKMQ (reference sequence). The CDR3 region has the DNA TGTGCCAGCAGCGTCGGGTGGCCCTCAGGGGAGACCCAGTACTTC. Its translation is CASSVGWPSGETQYF.

The genes are TRBV15 and TRBJ1-1; D not resolved. The CDR3 length is 13 residues. Trimming took 5 bases from V and 8 from J, leaving 15 bases between them. Germline V gene lookup returns CDR1 LNHNV and CDR2 YYDKDF (reference sequence). CDR3 bases: TGTGCCACCAGCCCAAGGACGGGGAAGGAAGCTTTCTTT. Translated, it gives CATSPRTGKEAFF.

The chain uses TRBV28 and TRBJ1-1, with 12 bases aligning to TRBD1. CDR1 is MDHEN and CDR2 is SYDVKM in the germline V gene. V was clipped by 1 base and J by 7 bases; unmatched bases: 7. The CDR3 extends over 16 amino acids. The CDR3 region is CASSLYGTGGVGEAFF. The CDR3 region has the DNA TGTGCCAGCAGTTTATACGGGACAGGGGGCGTTGGTGAAGCTTTCTTT.

J is TRBJ2-3 and V is TRBV30, with TRBD2 matching over 12 bases. There are 15 residues in the CDR3. CDR1 is GTSNPN and CDR2 is SVGIG in the germline V gene (reference sequence). J was trimmed by 6 bases and V by 5 bases; bases with no gene match: 9. The CDR3 loop is CAWERLAGATDTQYF. In DNA form, the CDR3 reads TGTGCCTGGGAGAGACTAGCGGGAGCGACGGATACGCAGTATTTT.

The CDR3 loop is CASSLNRDSGANVLTF. The DNA for the CDR3 is TGTGCCAGCAGCCTCAACAGGGATTCGGGGGCCAACGTCCTGACTTTC. This chain joins TRBV5-5 and TRBJ2-6; a weak D match, TRBD1 (6 bases). CDR3 length: 16 residues. Germline loops: CDR1 SGHKS, CDR2 YYEKEE (reference sequence). V lost 4 bases, J lost 4 bases, and 15 bases lay in between.

This clone was seen just once. This chain uses TRBV7-3 with TRBJ2-3; 11 bases map to TRBD2. CDR1 and CDR2 (germline): SGHTA, FQGTGA. The CDR3 has 15 residues. The V gene end was trimmed by 4 bases and the J gene end by 2 bases; junction bases not matched to a gene: 2. CDR3 protein: CASSSTSGTTDTQYF. The CDR3 nucleotides read TGTGCCAGCAGCTCGACTAGCGGGACCACAGATACGCAGTATTTT.

V usage is TRBV28 and J usage is TRBJ2-1; 11 positions agree with TRBD2. J was trimmed by 0 bases and V by 2 bases; bases with no gene match: 9. This CDR3 region has 19 residues. Germline assignment: CDR1 MDHEN and CDR2 SYDVKM. The CDR3 loop is CASSLSGLAGLSSYNEQFF. The CDR3, as DNA: TGTGCCAGCAGTTTAAGTGGACTAGCGGGTTTGAGCTCCTACAATGAGCAGTTCTTC.

This chain uses TRBV28 with TRBJ2-2; 8 bases align to TRBD2. V lost 2 bases to trimming and J lost 7 bases; unmatched junction nucleotides: 9. Germline V gene lookup returns CDR1 MDHEN and CDR2 SYDVKM. The CDR3 is made up of 16 amino acids. CDR3 residues: CASSLAGGAGNGELFF. The CDR3 bases are TGTGCCAGCAGTTTAGCGGGAGGCGCCGGAAACGGGGAGCTGTTTTTT.

CDR3: CATRSPDLNEQFF. CDR3 bases: TGTGCCACCAGGTCTCCTGACCTCAATGAGCAGTTCTTC. The chain recombines TRBV15 with TRBJ2-1; no firm D call. This CDR3 comprises 13 residues. Trimming pared 6 bases from V and 6 bases from J, leaving 12 bases between. The germline gives CDR1 LNHNV, CDR2 YYDKDF (reference sequence).

The chain joins TRBV7-3 to TRBJ2-6; D is uncertain. Germline loops: CDR1 SGHTA, CDR2 FQGTGA. Trimming took 5 bases from V and 0 from J, leaving 8 bases between them. The CDR3 runs to 15 residues. The CDR3 DNA reads TGTGCCAGCAGCCCAGTCTTCTCTGGGGCCAACGTCCTGACTTTC. This encodes CASSPVFSGANVLTF.

This clone was seen more than once but under ten times. The chain combines TRBV5-1 with TRBJ2-1, with D tentatively TRBD2 (6 bases). CDR3 size: 15 residues. Trimming took 1 base from V and 5 from J, leaving 13 bases between them. Germline V gene sequence: CDR1 SGHRS, CDR2 YFSETQ. The CDR3 DNA reads as TGCGCCAGCAGCTTGATTCCCGGCGGGGACAATGAGCAGTTCTTC. Amino acids: CASSLIPGGDNEQFF.

This chain uses TRBV7-2 with TRBJ1-2; D might be TRBD1 (5 bases). The CDR3 spans 15 residues. CDR1 and CDR2 from the germline V gene are SGHTA and FQGNSA. V was clipped by 5 bases and J by 5 bases, with 18 bases between them. The CDR3 DNA is TGTGCCAGCAGCCCAGATCCGGCCGGGGGTTATGGCTACACCTTC. Encoded protein: CASSPDPAGGYGYTF.

The V gene is TRBV5-1, the J gene TRBJ2-1; 7 positions agree with TRBD2. CDR1 is SGHRS, CDR2 YFSETQ, per germline. Trimming at V came to 4 bases and at J to 6 bases, leaving 7 bases not matched to a gene. This CDR3 is built from 14 residues. CDR3 protein: CASSRRETGNEQFF. As DNA, the CDR3 is TGCGCCAGCAGCCGGCGGGAGACGGGCAATGAGCAGTTCTTC.

V and J are TRBV15 and TRBJ2-2; D might be TRBD2 (7 bases). Germline V gene data show CDR1 as LNHNV and CDR2 as YYDKDF (reference sequence). V lost 0 bases and J lost 7, with 12 bases in between. The CDR3 contains 15 residues. CDR3 amino acids: CATSRDRGAHGELFF. CDR3 DNA sequence: TGTGCCACCAGCAGAGATCGGGGGGCGCACGGGGAGCTGTTTTTT. Full variable domain (missing parts from reference TRBV15 and TRBJ2-2): DAMVIQNPRYQVTQFGKPVTLSCSQTLNHNVMYWYQQKSSQAPKLLFHYYDKDFNNEADTPDNFQSRRPNTSFCFLDIRSPGLGDTAMYLCATSRDRGAHGELFFGEGSRLTVL.

This rearrangement joins TRBV5-1 to TRBJ2-3; the D is unclear. CDR3 length: 15 residues. CDR1 is SGHRS and CDR2 is YFSETQ in the germline V gene. The V gene lost 0 bases and the J gene lost 2 bases, with 10 bases spanning the gap. The CDR3 reads CASSLEGRNTDTQYF. The CDR3 DNA reads as TGCGCCAGCAGCTTGGAAGGCAGAAACACAGATACGCAGTATTTT.

This chain connects TRBV14 to TRBJ1-1, with a weak D call TRBD1 (5 bases). Trimming removed 3 bases at V and 6 bases at J, with 14 bases between. Germline CDR1 and CDR2: SGHDN and FVKESK. This CDR3 is built from 14 residues. CDR3 DNA: TGTGCCAGCAGCCATCGGGAACGGGGACCTGAAGCTTTCTTT. Its protein product is CASSHRERGPEAFF.